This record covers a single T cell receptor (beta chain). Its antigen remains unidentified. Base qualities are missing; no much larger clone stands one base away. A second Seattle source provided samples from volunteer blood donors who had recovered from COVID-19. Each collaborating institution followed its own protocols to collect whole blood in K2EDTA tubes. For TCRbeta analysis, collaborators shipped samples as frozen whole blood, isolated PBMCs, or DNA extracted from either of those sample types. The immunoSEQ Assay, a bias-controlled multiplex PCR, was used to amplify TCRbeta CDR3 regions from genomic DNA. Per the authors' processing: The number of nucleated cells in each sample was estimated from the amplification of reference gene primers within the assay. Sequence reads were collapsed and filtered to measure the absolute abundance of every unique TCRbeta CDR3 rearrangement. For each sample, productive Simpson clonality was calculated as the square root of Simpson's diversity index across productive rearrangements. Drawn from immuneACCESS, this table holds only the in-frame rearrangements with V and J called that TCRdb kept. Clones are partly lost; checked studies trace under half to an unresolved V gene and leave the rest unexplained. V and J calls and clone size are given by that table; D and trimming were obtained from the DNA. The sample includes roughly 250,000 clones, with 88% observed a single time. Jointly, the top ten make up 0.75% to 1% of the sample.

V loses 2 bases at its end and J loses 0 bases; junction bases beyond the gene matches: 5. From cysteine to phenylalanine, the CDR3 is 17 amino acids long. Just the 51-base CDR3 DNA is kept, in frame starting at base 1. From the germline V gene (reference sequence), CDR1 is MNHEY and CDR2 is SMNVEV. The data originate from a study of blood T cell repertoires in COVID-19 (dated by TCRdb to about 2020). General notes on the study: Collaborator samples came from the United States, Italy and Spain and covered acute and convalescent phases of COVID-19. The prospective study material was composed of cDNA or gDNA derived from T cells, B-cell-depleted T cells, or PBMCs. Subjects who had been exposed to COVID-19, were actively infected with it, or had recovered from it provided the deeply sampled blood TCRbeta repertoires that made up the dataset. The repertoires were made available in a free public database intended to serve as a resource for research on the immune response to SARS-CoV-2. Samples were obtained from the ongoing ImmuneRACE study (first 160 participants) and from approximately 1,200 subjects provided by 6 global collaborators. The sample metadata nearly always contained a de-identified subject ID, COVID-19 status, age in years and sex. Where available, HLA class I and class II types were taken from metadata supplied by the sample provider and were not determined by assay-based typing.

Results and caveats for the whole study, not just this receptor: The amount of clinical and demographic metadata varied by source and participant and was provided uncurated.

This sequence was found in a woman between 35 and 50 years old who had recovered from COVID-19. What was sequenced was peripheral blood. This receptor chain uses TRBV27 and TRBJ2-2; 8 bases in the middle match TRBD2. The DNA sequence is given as TGTGCCAGCAGTTTACCCCCGGGAGGGGCGAACACCGGGGAGCTGTTTTTT. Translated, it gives CASSLPPGGANTGELFF.